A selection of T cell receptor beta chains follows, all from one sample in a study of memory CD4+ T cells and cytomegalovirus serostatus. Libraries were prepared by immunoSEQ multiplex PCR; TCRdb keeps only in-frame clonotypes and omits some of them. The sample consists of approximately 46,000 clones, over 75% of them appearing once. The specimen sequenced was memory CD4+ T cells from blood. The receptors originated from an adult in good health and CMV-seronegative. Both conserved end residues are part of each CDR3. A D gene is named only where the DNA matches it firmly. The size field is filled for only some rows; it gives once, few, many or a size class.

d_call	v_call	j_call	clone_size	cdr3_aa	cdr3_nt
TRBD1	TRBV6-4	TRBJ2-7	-	CASKIRDRRGEQYF	TGTGCCAGCAAGATCCGGGACAGGCGCGGCGAGCAGTACTTC
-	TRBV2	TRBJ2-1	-	CASSELWGRNEQFF	TGTGCCAGCAGTGAATTATGGGGGCGGAATGAGCAGTTCTTC
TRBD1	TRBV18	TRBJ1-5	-	CASSPGQGKTSNQPQHF	TGTGCCAGCTCACCTGGACAGGGTAAGACGAGCAATCAGCCCCAGCATTTT
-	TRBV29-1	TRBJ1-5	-	CSVGDGPNQPQHF	TGCAGCGTTGGGGACGGACCAAATCAGCCCCAGCATTTT
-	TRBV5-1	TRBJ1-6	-	CASSLNGWDSPLHF	TGCGCCAGCAGCTTGAACGGGTGGGATTCACCCCTCCACTTT
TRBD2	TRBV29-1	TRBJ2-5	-	CSVEDRGGLAEETQYF	TGCAGCGTTGAAGATCGAGGGGGACTAGCCGAAGAGACCCAGTACTTC
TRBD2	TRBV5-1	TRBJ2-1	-	CASSLDPGASGGNEQFF	TGCGCCAGCAGCTTGGACCCTGGGGCTAGCGGGGGGAATGAGCAGTTCTTC
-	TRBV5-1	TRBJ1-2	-	CASSYAGDTNYGYTF	TGCGCCAGCAGCTACGCAGGGGACACTAACTATGGCTACACCTTC
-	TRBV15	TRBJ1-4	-	CATSKSERYEKLFF	TGTGCCACCAGCAAATCGGAACGCTACGAAAAACTGTTTTTT
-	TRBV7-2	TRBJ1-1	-	CASSLVEWDEAFF	TGTGCCAGCAGCTTAGTTGAATGGGATGAAGCTTTCTTT
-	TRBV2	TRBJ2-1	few	CASSDRRGYNEQFF	TGTGCCAGCAGTGATCGTAGGGGCTACAATGAGCAGTTCTTC
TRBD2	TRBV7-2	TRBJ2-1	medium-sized	CASSALAVKEQFF	TGTGCCAGCAGCGCACTAGCGGTCAAGGAGCAGTTCTTC
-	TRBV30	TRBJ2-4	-	CAWRGGRNLNIQYF	TGTGCCTGGAGAGGTGGCAGGAACCTAAACATTCAGTACTTC
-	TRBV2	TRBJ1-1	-	CASTIKGGGRTEAFF	TGTGCCAGCACCATCAAGGGTGGGGGGAGGACTGAAGCTTTCTTT
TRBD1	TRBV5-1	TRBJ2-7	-	CASSYRGEGYEQYF	TGCGCCAGCAGCTACAGGGGTGAAGGCTACGAGCAGTACTTC
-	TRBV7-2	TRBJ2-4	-	CASSWMGLQYF	TGTGCCAGCAGTTGGATGGGACTTCAGTACTTC
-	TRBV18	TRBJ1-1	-	CASSPARGQNTEAFF	TGTGCCAGCTCACCAGCCCGGGGGCAGAACACTGAAGCTTTCTTT
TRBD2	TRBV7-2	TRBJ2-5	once	CASSLLAGTGETQYF	TGTGCCAGCAGCTTACTAGCGGGGACCGGGGAGACCCAGTACTTC
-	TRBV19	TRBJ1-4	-	CASSIATTNEKLFF	TGTGCCAGTAGTATTGCAACAACTAATGAAAAACTGTTTTTT
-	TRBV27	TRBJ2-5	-	CASSRQGGPQETQYF	TGTGCCAGCAGTAGACAGGGAGGTCCTCAAGAGACCCAGTACTTC
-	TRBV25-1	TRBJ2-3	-	CASKISRGWGTDTQYF	TGTGCCAGCAAAATTAGTCGGGGGTGGGGCACAGATACGCAGTATTTT
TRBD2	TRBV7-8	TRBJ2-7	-	CASSPWTSGEQYF	TGTGCCAGCAGCCCCTGGACTAGCGGGGAGCAGTACTTC
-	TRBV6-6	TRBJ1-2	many	CASSYSANRYGYTF	TGTGCCAGCAGTTACTCAGCCAACCGCTATGGCTACACCTTC
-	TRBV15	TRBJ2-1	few	CATSRETTLLVNEQFF	TGTGCCACCAGCAGGGAGACTACACTCCTAGTCAATGAGCAGTTCTTC
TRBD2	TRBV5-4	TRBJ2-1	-	CASGTSGATYEQFF	TGTGCCAGCGGGACTAGCGGGGCGACTTATGAGCAGTTCTTC
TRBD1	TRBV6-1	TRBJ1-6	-	CASINRGYNSPLHF	TGTGCCAGCATCAACAGGGGTTATAATTCACCCCTCCACTTT
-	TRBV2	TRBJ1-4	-	CASSGGNNEKLFF	TGTGCCAGCAGTGGAGGTAATAATGAAAAACTGTTTTTT
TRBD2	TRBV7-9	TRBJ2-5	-	CASSLGAGAQETQYF	TGTGCCAGCAGCTTAGGAGCGGGGGCCCAAGAGACCCAGTACTTC
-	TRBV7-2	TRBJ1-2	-	CASSLIWGSEGYTF	TGTGCCAGCAGCTTAATCTGGGGATCGGAAGGCTACACCTTC
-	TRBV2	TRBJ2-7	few	CASRGGLQTYEQYF	TGTGCCAGCAGAGGGGGACTTCAGACCTACGAGCAGTACTTC
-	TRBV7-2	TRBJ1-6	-	CASSPDFGSPLHF	TGTGCCAGCAGCCCCGACTTCGGTTCACCCCTCCACTTT
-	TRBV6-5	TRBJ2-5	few	CASSRVADFGETQYF	TGTGCCAGCAGTAGAGTAGCGGACTTCGGGGAGACCCAGTACTTC
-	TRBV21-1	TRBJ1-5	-	CASSKGGQANSNQPQHF	TGTGCCAGCAGCAAAGGGGGACAGGCTAATAGCAATCAGCCCCAGCATTTT
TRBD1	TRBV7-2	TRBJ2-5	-	CASSLASRGPGETQYF	TGTGCCAGCAGCTTAGCGTCAAGGGGGCCGGGGGAGACCCAGTACTTC
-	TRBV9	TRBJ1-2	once	CASSVAGSGTGGDGYTF	TGTGCCAGCAGCGTAGCCGGGTCAGGGACTGGTGGTGATGGCTACACCTTC
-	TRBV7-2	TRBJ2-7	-	CASSLYGGQSSYEQYF	TGTGCCAGCAGCTTATATGGGGGCCAAAGCTCCTACGAGCAGTACTTC
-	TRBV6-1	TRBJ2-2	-	CASSEGGAGTGELFF	TGTGCCAGCAGTGAAGGGGGAGCGGGCACCGGGGAGCTGTTTTTT
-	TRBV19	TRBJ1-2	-	CASRTIYGYTF	TGTGCCAGCCGGACCATCTATGGCTACACCTTC
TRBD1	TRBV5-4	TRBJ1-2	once	CASSPTGVGYTF	TGTGCCAGCAGCCCGACAGGGGTTGGCTACACCTTC
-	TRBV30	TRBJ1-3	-	CAWSPAGTSSGNTIYF	TGTGCCTGGAGTCCTGCCGGCACAAGCTCTGGAAACACCATATATTTT
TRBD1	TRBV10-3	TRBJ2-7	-	CAIRHPGQGSEQYF	TGTGCCATCAGACATCCGGGACAGGGTTCCGAGCAGTACTTC
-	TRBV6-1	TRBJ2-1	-	CASSPSESYNEQFF	TGTGCCAGCAGTCCTAGCGAGTCCTACAATGAGCAGTTCTTC
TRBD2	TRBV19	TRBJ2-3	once	CASSTLAASTDTQYF	TGTGCCAGTAGCACCCTAGCGGCTAGCACAGATACGCAGTATTTT
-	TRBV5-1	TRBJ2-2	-	CASTYTGELFF	TGCGCCAGCACCTACACCGGGGAGCTGTTTTTT
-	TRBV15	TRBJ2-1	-	CATSRDRISTYNEQFF	TGTGCCACCAGCAGAGATCGAATTTCTACCTACAATGAGCAGTTCTTC
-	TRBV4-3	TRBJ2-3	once	CASSQDFTDTQYF	TGCGCCAGCAGCCAAGATTTCACAGATACGCAGTATTTT
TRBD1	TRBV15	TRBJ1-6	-	CATSRGTGLNSPLHF	TGTGCCACCAGCAGGGGGACAGGGCTAAATTCACCCCTCCACTTT
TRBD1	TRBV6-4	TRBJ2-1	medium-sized	CASRQGPLSNEQFF	TGTGCCAGCAGACAGGGGCCACTTTCCAATGAGCAGTTCTTC